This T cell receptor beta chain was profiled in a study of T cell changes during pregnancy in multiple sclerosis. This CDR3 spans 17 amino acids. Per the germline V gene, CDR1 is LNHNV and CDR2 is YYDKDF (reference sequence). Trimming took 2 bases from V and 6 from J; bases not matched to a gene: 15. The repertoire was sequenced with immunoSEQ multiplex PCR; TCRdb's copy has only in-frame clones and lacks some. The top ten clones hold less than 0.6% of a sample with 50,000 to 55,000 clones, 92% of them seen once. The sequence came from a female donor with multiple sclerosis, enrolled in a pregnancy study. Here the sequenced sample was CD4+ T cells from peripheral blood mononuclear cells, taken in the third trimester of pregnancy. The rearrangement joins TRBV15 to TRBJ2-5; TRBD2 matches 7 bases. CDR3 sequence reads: CATSRKTGGTGGKTQYF. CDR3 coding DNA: TGTGCCACCAGCAGAAAAACGGGGGGTACCGGGGGGAAGACCCAGTACTTC.